Below are 13 T cell receptor beta chains sequenced from a single sample in a study of blood T cells in healthy people across ages. The authors ran a second PCR of about 7 to 11 cycles using a sample-barcoded 5' primer and a J-beta primer mix. TCRdb itself ran the 5' RACE reads through MiXCR, one entry per CDR3 protein. The sample has approximately 1.5 million distinct CDR3 sequences, approximately 39% seen once. The sample taken for sequencing was blood. These TCRs come from a woman aged 18-30 years in good health.

This clonotype showed up just a few times. The genes are TRBV29-1 and TRBJ2-1; TRBD2 aligns across 11 bases. Per the germline V gene, CDR1 is SQVTM and CDR2 is ANQGSEA. This CDR3 has 12 residues. Trimming removed 4 bases from V and 10 bases from J; junction bases left unmatched: 3. The CDR3 reads CSVVLAGVEQFF. As DNA, the CDR3 is TGCAGCGTTGTACTAGCGGGAGTAGAGCAGTTCTTC.

V usage is TRBV27 and J usage is TRBJ2-1; D may be TRBD2 (6 bases). Germline V gene sequence: CDR1 MNHEY, CDR2 SMNVEV (reference sequence). Trimming left V 7 bases short and J 2 bases short, with 12 bases between. This CDR3 spans 14 amino acids. CDR3 nucleotide sequence: TGTGCCAGCACGTGGGGCGGGGCCTACAATGAGCAGTTCTTC. Its translation: CASTWGGAYNEQFF.

This clonotype was observed a handful of times. This chain joins TRBV7-2 and TRBJ2-1; possibly TRBD1 for D (5 bases). The CDR3 covers 14 residues. Trimming took off 1 base at V and 9 bases at J, with 13 bases between the two ends. The germline V gene encodes CDR1 SGHTA and CDR2 FQGNSA. The chain's CDR3 is CASSLVTRVPEQFF. The DNA for the CDR3 is TGTGCCAGCAGCTTAGTTACCAGGGTCCCTGAGCAGTTCTTC.

V and J are TRBV6-2 or TRBV6-3 and TRBJ2-4; D not certain. The better agreement between TRBJ2-7 and the DNA end casts doubt on the J call. The CDR3 runs to 13 residues. Germline V lookup: CDR1 MNHEY, CDR2 SVGEGT. CDR3 protein: CACLNSPTYEQYF. CDR3 sequence (DNA): TGTGCCTGCCTAAATAGCCCCACCTACGAGCAGTACTTC.

This clonotype was picked up a small number of times. J is TRBJ1-6 and V is TRBV5-1, with 7 bases identical to TRBD1. CDR3 length: 14 residues. Germline V gene lookup returns CDR1 SGHRS and CDR2 YFSETQ. Trimming took 2 bases from V and 10 from J; bases not matched to a gene: 6. CDR3 nucleotides: TGCGCCAGCAGCTTACGACAGGGAGAGTCACCCCTCCACTTT. It translates to CASSLRQGESPLHF.

With regard to this clonotype: One junction end does not reproduce the germline sequence, and a read error may be involved. The chain employs TRBV10-3 and TRBJ2-3; 8 nucleotides align to TRBD2. Germline-derived CDR1 and CDR2 are ENHRY and SYGVKD. This CDR3 region has 16 residues. CDR3 in DNA: TGTGCCATCAGTGGGGCTAGCGGGCCTAGCACAGGTACGCAGTATTTT. Translation gives CAISGASGPSTGTQYF.

This clonotype was detected a few times. In DNA, the CDR3 is TGTGCCAGCAGTCTTACCGGGACAGGGACCTACAATGAGCAGTTCTTC. It yields the protein CASSLTGTGTYNEQFF. The chain couples TRBV6-2 or TRBV6-3 to TRBJ2-1; 9 bases match TRBD1. Germline CDR1 and CDR2: MNHEY and SVGEGT. J was trimmed by 2 bases and V by 5 bases; bases with no gene match: 7. The CDR3 is made up of 16 amino acids.

This chain joins TRBV4-3 and TRBJ1-2, with D possibly TRBD1 on 5 matching bases. This CDR3 spans 16 amino acids. V was pared by 0 bases and J by 8 bases, with 19 bases between. The germline V gene has CDR1 LGHNA and CDR2 YSLEER. As DNA, the CDR3 is TGCGCCAGCAGCCAAGATCTGAGTTCCAGGGTGTTAGGCTACACCTTC. Amino acids: CASSQDLSSRVLGYTF.

The chain uses TRBV3-1 and TRBJ2-4, with D uncertain. The J call may not be correct, given that the DNA end is closer to TRBJ2-7. The V gene's germline CDR1 is LGHDT and CDR2 YNNKEL (reference sequence). The CDR3 spans 14 residues. CDR3 residues: CASARVLGSYEQYF. In DNA form, the CDR3 reads TGTGCCAGCGCCCGGGTCTTGGGGTCCTACGAGCAGTACTTC.

CDR3 loop: CASSLGPRCEQFF. In DNA, the CDR3 is TGTGCCAGCAGCTTAGGGCCCCGTTGTGAGCAGTTCTTC. The gene calls are TRBV11-2 and TRBJ2-1; D not resolved. This CDR3 contains 13 residues. Trimming removed 1 base from V and 9 bases from J, with 10 bases in between. Germline values: CDR1 SGHAT, CDR2 FQNNGV.

The chain has TRBV12-5 and TRBJ1-2; D gene ambiguous. The germline V and J ends were trimmed by 0 bases and 0 bases, with 11 bases remaining between them. From germline, CDR1 is LGHNT and CDR2 FRNRAP. The length of the CDR3 is 16 residues. The CDR3 DNA reads TGTGCTAGTGGTTTGGTAATCAGACTTACTAACTATGGCTACACCTTC. Protein sequence: CASGLVIRLTNYGYTF.

This chain links TRBV6-2 or TRBV6-3 with TRBJ1-5; 9 positions match TRBD1. The J segment lost 4 bases and the V segment lost 5 bases, leaving 6 bases of the junction unmatched. The CDR3 consists of 15 residues. Germline V gives CDR1 MNHEY, CDR2 SVGEGT. The CDR3 sequence is CASSTADRGNQPQHF. The CDR3 nucleotides are TGTGCCAGCAGTACGGCGGACAGGGGTAATCAGCCCCAGCATTTT.

The V call is TRBV27, the J call TRBJ2-7; D uncertain. CDR1 is MNHEY, CDR2 SMNVEV, per germline (reference sequence). The CDR3 consists of 13 residues. V lost 4 bases, J lost 3 bases, and 10 bases lay in between. The CDR3 nucleotides read TGTGCCAGCAGTTACACTCCCGTCTACGAGCAGTACTTC. Translation: CASSYTPVYEQYF.